This paragraph reports one T cell receptor (beta chain). This clonotype was seen many times. Its antigen target is currently unknown. No much larger clonotype is one base removed from it; base qualities were not supplied. These data come from a study of T cells in Graves' hyperthyroidism and ophthalmopathy (dated by TCRdb to the late 2010s). Regarding the study in general: Peripheral blood was sampled at the time of initial diagnosis, prior to any treatment. TCR V-J signatures able to tell the groups apart were searched for in a discovery cohort of 100 patients, of whom roughly 42 had Graves' ophthalmopathy and roughly 57 had stable Graves' hyperthyroidism. An independent validation cohort of about 19 hyperthyroidism patients and about 15 patients who later progressed to ophthalmopathy tested prospective prediction of ophthalmopathy. The 90 to 100 discovery patients were randomly split 7:3 into training and test sets. In several Graves' hyperthyroidism patients, the study also compared T-cell repertoires from thyroid tissue with T-cell repertoires from blood. After sampling, hyperthyroidism patients received methimazole starting at 30 mg daily, and ophthalmopathy patients received high-dose intravenous methylprednisolone. TCR Vbeta CDR3 sequencing of 135 peripheral blood samples (under 45 ophthalmopathy, over 70 hyperthyroidism and around 17 progressor patients) is reported in the paper.

On the study overall, not on this receptor specifically: No statistical method was used to set the sample size in advance, and investigators knew the group allocation. A 13 V-J signature model separated ophthalmopathy from stable hyperthyroidism, with 87.88% sensitivity and 81.08% specificity in cross-validation and 80%/75% in testing. Most expanded thyroid clonotypes (frequency above 0.001) were also detected in blood, suggesting blood repertoires may reflect thyroid immune responses. In validation, the model predicted progression to ophthalmopathy a median of roughly 6.1 months before onset, with around 70% sensitivity and nearly 75% specificity.

The TCR beta CDR3 regions were amplified from the RNA transcripts. The TCR CDR3 was subjected to a first round of RT-PCR using the HTBI primer set and the Qiagen OneStep RT-PCR kit. Libraries were constructed in a second round of multiplex PCR, after which size selection and purification were carried out. The libraries were sequenced on an Illumina HiSeq2000 using paired-end 100 bp reads. For the original study's pipeline: SOAPnuke was used to process the raw data, removing reads that contained adapters or uncalled bases, had a mean Phred below 15, or lacked an exact match to the constant primer or identifier. COPE v1.2.5 was used to merge high-quality paired reads, and clonotypes were defined as unique nucleotide sequences. Clonotypes were aligned to IMGT TRBV, TRBD and TRBJ reference segments using MiTCR v1.1. The analysis was restricted to V-J combinations with a frequency above 0.0001, which together covered 99.2% of the repertoires. A TCS score was defined as the ratio of F50 (clonal expansion) to E x V (chaos), with BLOSUM62-based TCRdist applied between CDR3 peptides within each V-J. Welch's t-statistics and random forest reduced just over 500 V-J features to roughly 13, which were used in a naive Bayes classifier (R e1071). TCRdb reprocessed the public reads (quality trimming at Q25 with fastp, clone calling with MiXCR) and kept in-frame beta chains. Every entry covers one CDR3 protein and lists the most common genes and DNA from its rows. These V and J calls originate from TCRdb's pipeline instead of the authors' own analysis. Within this sample are hundreds of thousands of distinct CDR3 sequences, with 15% to 20% of them counted one time only. The ten largest clones add up to around 3.5% of the sample.

Ophthalmopathy patients had moderately to severely active disease, Clinical Activity Score of at least 3, NOSPECS grade of at least 4, and duration under 3 months. Exclusion was applied to patients with uncontrolled infections, other autoimmune diseases, pregnancy or lactation. Diagnoses were based on clinical symptoms, serum thyroxine and TRAb, thyroid ultrasound and orbital computed tomography. PBMCs were separated from roughly 9.6 ml of fresh peripheral blood using Ficoll-Paque density gradient centrifugation. Trizol reagent was used to extract total RNA, and RNA quality was then checked on an Agilent 2100 Bioanalyzer. Relative to germline, V is 1 base shorter and J is 4 bases shorter, with 13 bases between their ends. The CDR3, from cysteine to phenylalanine, totals 15 residues. Only the CDR3 part of the read is kept: 45 bases, read in frame from the first base. According to the germline V gene, CDR1 reads LGHNA and CDR2 reads YNFKEQ.

This chain joins TRBV4-2 to TRBJ1-2, with a tentative D gene TRBD1 over 5 matching bases. The TCR comes from a woman in her 40s with Graves' ophthalmopathy. The sequencing input was blood. CDR3 protein: CASSQVGDFGYGYTF. The nucleotide sequence is given as TGTGCCAGCAGCCAAGTGGGGGACTTCGGCTATGGCTACACCTTC.